The TCR beta chain under discussion was sequenced for a study of blood T cell repertoires in COVID-19. Whole-study context: Samples of COVID-19 (acute and convalescent) were obtained from the United States, Italy and Spain.

Trimming shortened V by 5 bases and J by 5 bases, and 18 bases separated the two germline ends. The CDR3 spans 16 residues. CDR1 LNHDA and CDR2 SQIVND come from the germline V gene (reference sequence). Per the study methods: The assay estimated nucleated cells by amplifying reference gene primers. The method was immunoSEQ multiplex PCR; TCRdb's version includes in-frame clones alone and lacks a portion of them. V, J and clone size are those of that table, while D and trimming were read from the DNA. The sample shows under 200,000 clones, more than 70% of them seen only once. Sequences were obtained from peripheral blood. The source is a man aged 35 to 55 with active or convalescent COVID-19. V is TRBV19 and J is TRBJ2-2; perhaps TRBD2 as D (6 bases). As DNA, the CDR3 is TGTGCCAGTAGTTCCCCTCCGGGACTCAGAACCGGGGAGCTGTTTTTT. Translated, it gives CASSSPPGLRTGELFF. The whole variable domain, remainder taken from reference TRBV19 and TRBJ2-2, is DGGITQSPKYLFRKEGQNVTLSCEQNLNHDAMYWYRQDPGQGLRLIYYSQIVNDFQKGDIAEGYSVSREKKESFPLTVTSAQKNPTAFYLCASSSPPGLRTGELFFGEGSRLTVL.